This TCR beta chain was documented in a study of blood T cell repertoires in COVID-19. Overall study context: Both acute and convalescent COVID-19 samples were obtained from the United States, Italy and Spain. The cDNA or gDNA used as material had been derived from T cells, B-cell-depleted T cells, or PBMCs.

The study recruited people aged about 18 to 95 years across 20 to 30 US areas. Cohort allocation depended upon clinical history that participants reported. Libraries were prepared by immunoSEQ multiplex PCR; TCRdb keeps only in-frame clonotypes and omits some of them. The sample includes hundreds of thousands of clones, about 88% of them seen just once. The V and J ends lost 4 bases and 5 bases respectively, with 10 bases between them. Germline-derived CDR1 and CDR2 are SGDLS and YYNGEE. The CDR3 loop spans 13 amino acids. This chain uses TRBV9 with TRBJ2-1; possibly TRBD2 for D (5 bases). The source material was PBMCs or T cells enriched from blood (not recorded which). This sequence was found in a man aged 60-69 years who had recovered from COVID-19. The CDR3 DNA follows: TGTGCCAGCAGCATCCGGGGAAACAATGAGCAGTTCTTC. It yields the protein CASSIRGNNEQFF.